One T cell receptor beta chain is described in this entry. What it binds is not known. This record belongs to a study of OX40 agonist ivuxolimab in advanced cancers. The CDR3 has 17 amino acids. Germline V gene sequence: CDR1 LGHNA, CDR2 YSLEER. The ends were cut back, 3 bases at V and 6 bases at J, with 23 bases in the middle. TCRdb's table, derived via immunoSEQ multiplex PCR, lists solely in-frame clones and lacks some. The sample has approximately 48,000 clones, approximately 90% seen once. Study-level points and caveats: By week 6 at 0.1 to 3.0 mg/kg, blood CD4+ and CD8+ T cells had expanded clonally. The mean number of expanded clones was higher in CD8+ T cells than in CD4+. Normalized T-cell clonal expansion was also low in some nonresponders.

V and J are TRBV4-3 and TRBJ1-2; the D gene is possibly TRBD1 (6 bases). The material sequenced was CD4+ or CD8+ T cells sorted from blood, taken in a trial of the OX40 agonist ivuxolimab. The source of this sequence is an adult with an advanced solid tumor such as melanoma, head and neck, liver or kidney cancer. CDR3 sequence (DNA): TGCGCCAGCAGCCAGATGCCCCCTCGGCCGGCAGGGGATGGCTACACCTTC. It codes for CASSQMPPRPAGDGYTF.